The sequence of this T cell receptor (beta chain) was determined in a study of T cell repertoires and leukemia-associated antigens. Study-wide findings and caveats: No significant group difference appeared in Vbeta, Jbeta or VDJ counts. No direct test of specificity or function was done for expanded clones.

Of note for this clonotype: Antigen specificity is unknown.

Germline lookup yields CDR1 SGDLS and CDR2 YYNGEE. The CDR3 has 15 residues. The V segment lost 3 bases and the J segment 8 bases; nucleotides outside the gene matches: 5. MiXCR, run by TCRdb on the 5' RACE reads, gives a single entry per CDR3 protein. The sample holds approximately 12,000 distinct CDR3 sequences, 35% to 50% seen once. Before use, CD3+ T cells rested overnight in serum-free medium. The chain recombines TRBV9 with TRBJ2-1; TRBD2 matches 13 bases. The sequenced sample was CD3+ T cells sorted from blood and cultured. This receptor was identified in a female donor in good health. The CDR3 DNA is TGTGCCAGCAGCGCGGGACTAGCGGGAATGTATGAGCAGTTCTTC. Amino acids: CASSAGLAGMYEQFF.